The source of this TCR beta chain is a study of read filtering for tumor transcriptome and immune sequencing (dated by TCRdb to the early 2020s). The study in broad terms: Of the patients in the cohort, fewer than 20 were male and 14 to 15 were female, and their mean age was around 66 years, with a range of about 47 to 85. By revised international staging, eight or nine patients were R-ISS I, roughly 17 were R-ISS II and over 5 were R-ISS III. Whole-transcriptome libraries were prepared with the TruSeq RNA Access Library Prep Kit after DNase treatment. Per sample, about 4.05 to 11 million TCR-region mapped reads were obtained with IR-seq, compared with only about 85 to 1,400 with RNA-seq. Using the same bone marrow samples, the study ran both targeted immune repertoire sequencing and bulk whole-transcriptome sequencing and then compared the TCR repertoires from each method. One of the main goals was to work out a read-filtering strategy for immune repertoire data, in particular whether clonotypes backed by only a single read should be removed. What the authors observed across the whole study: The sorted CD138-negative fraction was a mixed bone marrow immune population, not purified T cells. Removing single-read clonotypes increased the correlation between IR-seq and RNA-seq shared clonotype proportions. In IR-seq, single-read clonotypes were 80% to 90% of clonotypes but around 3.2% of total reads; in RNA-seq they were 74.6% of clonotypes and 35% to 55% of reads. Compared with RNA-seq, IR-seq captured clonotypes at much greater depth and more reliably, and a smaller IR-seq throughput was enough to identify most of the shared clonotypes.

This clonotype was seen at least ten times. The clone's antigen remains unknown. Base qualities are missing; no much larger clone stands one base away. V is cut by 6 bases and J by 3 bases, and the space between the germline ends is 8 bases. CDR1 ENHRY and CDR2 SYGVKD were looked up in the germline V gene. The CDR3 runs 13 amino acids, cysteine and phenylalanine included. The CDR3 DNA has 39 bases and is translated from base 1. The Immunoverse kit was used to build TCR libraries from around 420 ng RNA, with molecular barcoded adaptors covering alpha/delta and beta/gamma chains. The same RNA used for transcriptome sequencing was used for TCR library preparation. TCR libraries were sequenced on an Illumina HiSeq 4000 with 2 x 150 cycles. The authors processed their data as follows. Using MiXCR, which included quality filtering and error correction, TCR reads were aligned to human V, D, J and C references and then assembled into CDR3 clonotypes. The tcR package in R was used to analyze clonotype counts and gene usage diversity. For inspection of raw mapping reads, RNA-seq reads were mapped by STAR aligner version 2.5.3a onto GRCh37 of the human genome. To test how sequencing depth affects detected clonotypes, IR-seq fastq files were randomly downsampled with Seqtk 1.3. In-frame beta chains were kept once TCRdb had trimmed the public reads at Q25 with fastp and called clones with MiXCR. Every distinct CDR3 protein forms one entry, paired with its most common genes and DNA. The V and J calls come from TCRdb's annotation, not from the publication. Counted in this sample were tens of thousands of distinct CDR3 sequences; approximately 17% of them appeared once. Jointly, the top ten make up roughly 16% of the sample.

Bone marrow was sampled from every patient at the time of active disease. Ficoll-Hypaque density gradient centrifugation was used to isolate the bone marrow mononuclear cells. CD138-negative cells were obtained by negative selection after labeling with CD138 magnetic microbeads on a MACS separator, removing myeloma plasma cells. Purity of the isolated cells was checked by flow cytometry on an Attune NxT using CD138 antibodies. Total RNA was extracted using TRIzol reagent and was quantified on a NanoDrop spectrophotometer. For each patient, paired RNA-seq and IR-seq were run on the CD138-negative bone marrow sample from that patient.

The receptor was isolated from a donor at least 40 years old with multiple myeloma. The chain is made from TRBV10-3 and TRBJ2-2, and possibly TRBD1, on 5 matching bases. Specimen: a population of CD138-negative cells sorted from bone marrow. This sample's cell subset or site label indicates: bone marrow mononuclear cells depleted of CD138+ plasma/myeloma cells by negative magnetic selection. The sequenced DNA: TGTGCCATCAGCCCCAGGGACACCGGGGAGCTGTTTTTT. Translated, it reads CAISPRDTGELFF.